The sequence of this TCR beta chain was determined in a study of read filtering for tumor transcriptome and immune sequencing. At the level of the study: Patients were some 16 male and 11 to 15 female, mean age roughly 68 years, range about 47 to 85.

The CDR3 totals 15 residues. Germline assignment: CDR1 MNHEY and CDR2 SVGEGT. V was clipped by 2 bases and J by 4 bases, with 14 bases between them. Points from the study as a whole: Single-read clonotypes: about 81.9% of IR-seq clonotypes (about 3.5% of reads), roughly 73% of RNA-seq clonotypes (nearly 45% of reads). Correlation between methods rose after single-read clonotypes were removed.

This clonotype was counted between two and nine times. Its specificity is unknown. A read error may explain this, as a much larger clone is one base away. This CDR3 fails to terminate in the conserved phenylalanine or tryptophan, so it likely reflects a read error. At the time of active disease, bone marrow was collected from every patient. From around 440 ng of RNA, a library with molecular barcoded alpha/delta and beta/gamma adaptors was made. TCRdb re-derived calls from the reads in MiXCR, one entry per CDR3 protein. The data hold more than 35,000 distinct CDR3 sequences, with around 15% observed a single time.

The gene calls are TRBV6-2 or TRBV6-3 and TRBJ1-1; D call uncertain. The source is a donor at least 40 years old with multiple myeloma. Sequenced sample: a population of CD138-negative cells sorted from bone marrow. The CDR3 DNA reads TGTGCCAGCAGTTACCGAACCCCCGCGGGCACTGAAGCTTTCTCT. Translating gives CASSYRTPAGTEAFS.